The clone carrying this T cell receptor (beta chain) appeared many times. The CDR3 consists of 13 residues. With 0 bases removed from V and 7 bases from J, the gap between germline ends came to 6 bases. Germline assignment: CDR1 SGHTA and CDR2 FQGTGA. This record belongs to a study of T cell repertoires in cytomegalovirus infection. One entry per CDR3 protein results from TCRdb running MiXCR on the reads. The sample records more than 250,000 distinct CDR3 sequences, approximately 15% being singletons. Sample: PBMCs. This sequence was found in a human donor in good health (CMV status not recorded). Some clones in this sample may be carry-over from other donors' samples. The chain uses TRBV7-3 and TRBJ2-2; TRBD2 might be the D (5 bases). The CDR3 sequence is CASSLTAVGELFF. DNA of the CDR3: TGTGCCAGCAGCTTAACAGCGGTCGGGGAGCTGTTTTTT.